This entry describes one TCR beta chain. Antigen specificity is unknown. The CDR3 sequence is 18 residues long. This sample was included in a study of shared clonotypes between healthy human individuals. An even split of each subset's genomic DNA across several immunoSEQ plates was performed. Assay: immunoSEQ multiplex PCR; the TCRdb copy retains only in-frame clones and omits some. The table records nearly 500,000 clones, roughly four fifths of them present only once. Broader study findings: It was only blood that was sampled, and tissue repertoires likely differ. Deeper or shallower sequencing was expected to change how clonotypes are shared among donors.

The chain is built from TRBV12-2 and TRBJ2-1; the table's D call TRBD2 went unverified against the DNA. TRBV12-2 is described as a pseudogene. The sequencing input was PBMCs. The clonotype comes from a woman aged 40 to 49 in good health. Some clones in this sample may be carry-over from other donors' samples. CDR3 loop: CASRSPGSGGRPPHEQFF. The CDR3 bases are TGTGCAAGTCGCTCGCCGGGGTCTGGGGGGAGGCCCCCCCATGAGCAGTTCTTC.